The rows below give T cell receptor beta chains drawn from one sample of a study of blood T cell repertoires in COVID-19. Only in-frame clones appear in the TCRdb table, and some are missing; sequencing was by immunoSEQ multiplex PCR. This table has about 300,000 clones, around 84% appearing once. The sequenced sample consisted of peripheral blood. The source is a man aged 70 or older with acute or convalescent COVID-19. CDR3s include the opening cysteine and the closing phenylalanine or tryptophan. A D gene is named only where the DNA matches it firmly. Clone size, where shown, is once, few, many, or a class for clones that have expanded.

TRBJ2-7 | - | TRBV7-8 | - | CASSSGSTSVYEQYF | TGTGCCAGCAGCTCAGGGTCCACGTCGGTGTACGAGCAGTACTTC
TRBJ2-1 | - | TRBV7-9 | TRBD2 | CASRAPSGSRNEQFF | TGTGCCAGCAGAGCCCCTAGCGGGTCCCGCAATGAGCAGTTCTTC
TRBJ1-1 | - | TRBV2 | - | CASSEAWRESEAFF | TGTGCCAGCAGTGAAGCGTGGAGGGAATCTGAAGCTTTCTTT
TRBJ2-5 | - | TRBV4-2 | - | CASSQLGATQETQYF | TGTGCCAGCAGCCAGCTTGGCGCGACTCAAGAGACCCAGTACTTC
TRBJ1-2 | few | TRBV6-2/TRBV6-3 | TRBD1 | CASSYGDRPHYGYTF | TGTGCCAGCAGTTACGGGGACAGACCCCATTATGGCTACACCTTC
TRBJ2-7 | few | TRBV28 | - | CASSLIPSGTYEQYF | TGTGCCAGCAGTTTAATTCCCTCCGGGACCTACGAGCAGTACTTC
TRBJ2-1 | once | TRBV29-1 | - | CSVGEGGSAFF | TGCAGCGTTGGAGAAGGCGGTTCCGCGTTCTTC
TRBJ2-4 | - | TRBV7-2 | TRBD1 | CASSKADRPQNIQYF | TGTGCCAGCAGCAAAGCGGACAGGCCGCAGAACATTCAGTACTTC
TRBJ2-5 | - | TRBV6-5 | TRBD1 | CASSYSTDRGETQYF | TGTGCCAGCAGTTACTCGACGGACAGGGGAGAGACCCAGTACTTC
TRBJ1-1 | - | TRBV2 | TRBD1 | CASSPGTGNTEAFF | TGTGCCAGCAGTCCTGGGACAGGGAACACTGAAGCTTTCTTT
TRBJ1-3 | - | TRBV18 | - | CASSPPTGSSGNTIYF | TGTGCCAGCTCACCACCCACAGGCTCCTCTGGAAACACCATATATTTT
TRBJ1-2 | - | TRBV2 | TRBD1 | CASSRTGDGYTF | TGTGCCAGCAGTCGGACAGGGGACGGCTACACCTTC
TRBJ1-1 | - | TRBV5-6 | TRBD1 | CASSQGQGIAMNTEAFF | TGTGCCAGCAGCCAGGGACAGGGGATAGCCATGAACACTGAAGCTTTCTTT
TRBJ2-3 | - | TRBV7-2 | - | CASSLVASNTDTQYF | TGTGCCAGCAGCTTAGTGGCTAGCAACACAGATACGCAGTATTTT
TRBJ2-7 | - | TRBV4-1 | - | CASSQAPPVTGEQYF | TGCGCCAGCAGCCAAGCGCCCCCTGTTACAGGCGAGCAGTACTTC
TRBJ2-7 | - | TRBV10-3 | - | CAIAPRQDSYEQYF | TGTGCCATCGCCCCCAGACAGGACAGCTACGAGCAGTACTTC
TRBJ2-2 | - | TRBV10-3 | - | CAISDPRQDTGELFF | TGTGCCATCAGTGACCCTCGACAGGACACCGGGGAGCTGTTTTTT
TRBJ2-7 | - | TRBV6-2/TRBV6-3 | - | CASSTHRAFDEQYF | TGTGCCAGCAGTACCCACAGGGCTTTTGACGAGCAGTACTTC
TRBJ1-4 | - | TRBV5-5 | - | CASSLNPGATNEKLFF | TGTGCCAGCAGCTTGAATCCAGGGGCAACTAATGAAAAACTGTTTTTT
TRBJ2-7 | - | TRBV10-2 | TRBD2 | CASTQRGPSYEQYF | TGCGCCAGCACGCAGCGGGGACCCTCCTACGAGCAGTACTTC
TRBJ2-7 | - | TRBV6-5 | - | CASSLHTDNEQYF | TGTGCCAGCAGTCTCCATACTGATAACGAGCAGTACTTC
TRBJ2-2 | - | TRBV7-2 | - | CAIVATTGELFF | TGTGCCATAGTCGCAACCACCGGGGAGCTGTTTTTT
TRBJ2-5 | - | TRBV19 | - | CASSMGAEETQYF | TGTGCCAGTAGTATGGGGGCAGAGGAGACCCAGTACTTC
TRBJ2-1 | - | TRBV29-1 | TRBD1 | CSVDRANEQFF | TGCAGCGTCGACAGGGCAAATGAGCAGTTCTTC
TRBJ2-7 | - | TRBV18 | TRBD1 | CASSPRVGRDRNYEQYF | TGTGCCAGCTCACCAAGGGTCGGCCGGGACAGAAACTACGAGCAGTACTTC
TRBJ1-2 | few | TRBV29-1 | TRBD1 | CSVTGTGFYGYTF | TGCAGCGTCACCGGGACAGGGTTCTATGGCTACACCTTC
TRBJ2-1 | - | TRBV21-1 | - | CASRALEGNEQFF | TGTGCCAGCAGGGCTCTCGAGGGAAATGAGCAGTTCTTC